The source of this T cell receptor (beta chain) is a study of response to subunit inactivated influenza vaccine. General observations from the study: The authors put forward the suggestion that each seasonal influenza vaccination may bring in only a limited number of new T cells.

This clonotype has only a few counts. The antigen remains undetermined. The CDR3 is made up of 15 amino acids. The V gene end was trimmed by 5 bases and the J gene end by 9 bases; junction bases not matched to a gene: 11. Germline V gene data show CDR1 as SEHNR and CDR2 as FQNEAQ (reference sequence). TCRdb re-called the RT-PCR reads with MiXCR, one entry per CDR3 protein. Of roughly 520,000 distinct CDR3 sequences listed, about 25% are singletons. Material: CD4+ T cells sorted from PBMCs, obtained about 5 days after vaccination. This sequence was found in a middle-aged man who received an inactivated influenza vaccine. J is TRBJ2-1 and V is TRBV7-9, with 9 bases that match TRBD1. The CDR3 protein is CASSRTGDGLGEQFF. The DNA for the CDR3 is TGTGCCAGCAGCAGGACAGGGGATGGCCTAGGTGAGCAGTTCTTC.